This T cell receptor (beta chain) originates from a study of immune evolution from preneoplasia to lung adenocarcinoma. This table comes from immunoSEQ multiplex PCR, and its TCRdb copy is limited to in-frame clones, with some not included. Of 1,500 or so clones listed, roughly 73% were seen once; the top ten hold roughly 14%. Germline values: CDR1 MDHEN, CDR2 SYDVKM. The CDR3 is 13 residues long. The V and J ends lost 3 bases and 1 base respectively, with 6 bases between them. Nucleic acids came from premalignant or tumor cells enriched by macro-dissection. The material sequenced was FFPE minimally invasive lung adenocarcinoma tissue. This receptor was obtained from a person aged 60-80 years with lung adenocarcinoma. The gene calls are TRBV28 and TRBJ1-2; D remains ambiguous. The CDR3 DNA reads as TGTGCCAGCAGTTTGGAGAGTAACTATGGCTACACCTTC. This translates into CASSLESNYGYTF.